The rows below give T cell receptor beta chains drawn from one sample of a study of CD8+ T cells in alopecia areata. Some clones are missing from TCRdb's copy, which holds only in-frame ones; the method was immunoSEQ multiplex PCR. Here the sample spans 90,000 to 150,000 clones, about 50% being singletons. The sequenced sample was CD4+ T cells sorted from blood, obtained at week 4, from a patient treated with tofacitinib. These receptors originate from a human donor with alopecia areata. The CDR3 runs from the conserved cysteine through the conserved F or W. D genes are given only for firm matches. Expanded clones get a size class; other rows say once, few or many, or leave the size out.

J gene	V gene	clone size	D gene	CDR3 protein	CDR3 DNA
TRBJ2-7	TRBV7-9	NA	NA	CASSRLGGRSYEQYF	TGTGCCAGCAGCCGCCTGGGGGGACGCTCCTACGAGCAGTACTTC
TRBJ2-1	TRBV5-1	NA	NA	CASSSGRGLYNEQFF	TGCGCCAGCAGCTCCGGCAGAGGGTTATACAATGAGCAGTTCTTC
TRBJ1-2	TRBV18	NA	NA	CASSPGSDPYGYTF	TGTGCCAGCTCACCCGGGTCGGATCCCTATGGCTACACCTTC
TRBJ1-2	TRBV29-1	NA	NA	CSVEIGNGYTF	TGCAGCGTTGAAATCGGCAATGGCTACACCTTC
TRBJ2-7	TRBV27	few	NA	CASRLGNSYEQYF	TGTGCCAGCAGGTTAGGGAACTCCTACGAGCAGTACTTC
TRBJ1-5	TRBV18	few	NA	CASSPRDGKLSNQPQHF	TGTGCCAGCTCACCACGGGATGGAAAGCTTAGCAATCAGCCCCAGCATTTT
TRBJ1-1	TRBV7-8	NA	NA	CASSLDPGLGAEAFF	TGTGCCAGCAGCTTAGATCCGGGGCTCGGCGCTGAAGCTTTCTTT
TRBJ1-5	TRBV6-5	NA	TRBD1	CASSQDRSNQPQHF	TGTGCCAGCAGCCAGGACAGGAGCAATCAGCCCCAGCATTTT
TRBJ1-2	TRBV14	NA	NA	CASSQGSGWMGYTF	TGTGCCAGCAGCCAAGGGTCCGGCTGGATGGGCTACACCTTC
TRBJ2-4	TRBV28	NA	NA	CASSLGGKGIQYF	TGTGCCAGCAGTTTAGGGGGAAAGGGCATTCAGTACTTC
TRBJ1-1	TRBV30	NA	NA	CAWSLNRKANTEAFF	TGTGCCTGGAGTTTAAACAGGAAGGCGAACACTGAAGCTTTCTTT
TRBJ2-3	TRBV9	NA	NA	CASSVLSTLGTDTQYF	TGTGCCAGCAGCGTCCTTTCTACGCTGGGCACAGATACGCAGTATTTT
TRBJ2-7	TRBV7-2	NA	NA	CASSLAHEQYF	TGTGCCAGCAGCTTAGCCCACGAGCAGTACTTC
TRBJ2-7	TRBV18	few	NA	CASSPPAGAGEQYF	TGTGCCAGCTCACCACCCGCAGGGGCTGGTGAGCAGTACTTC
TRBJ1-2	TRBV5-1	once	TRBD1	CASSLYGTGSNYGYTF	TGCGCCAGCAGCTTGTACGGGACAGGGAGTAACTATGGCTACACCTTC
TRBJ2-4	TRBV18	few	NA	CASSPDRTSAKNIQYF	TGTGCCAGCTCACCAGACCGGACCTCAGCCAAAAACATTCAGTACTTC
TRBJ2-7	TRBV6-6	NA	TRBD1	CASSYRGQGSYEQYF	TGTGCCAGCAGTTACCGGGGACAGGGCTCCTACGAGCAGTACTTC
TRBJ2-7	TRBV4-2	NA	NA	CASSQDWGPGYEQYF	TGTGCCAGCAGCCAAGATTGGGGGCCGGGGTACGAGCAGTACTTC
TRBJ1-2	TRBV19	NA	NA	CASSIRRVDGYTF	TGTGCCAGTAGTATTAGACGCGTGGATGGCTACACCTTC
TRBJ1-2	TRBV5-1	NA	TRBD1	CASSPWTGLGYTF	TGCGCCAGCAGCCCGTGGACAGGGCTTGGCTACACCTTC
TRBJ2-5	TRBV9	NA	NA	CASSVEGRGETQYF	TGTGCCAGCAGCGTAGAGGGGCGAGGGGAGACCCAGTACTTC
TRBJ2-3	TRBV2	NA	NA	CASLEDGTNTDTQYF	TGTGCCAGCCTCGAGGATGGGACGAACACAGATACGCAGTATTTT
TRBJ1-2	TRBV30	NA	TRBD1	CAWTNEGQVYGYTF	TGTGCCTGGACCAACGAGGGACAGGTCTATGGCTACACCTTC
TRBJ2-7	TRBV30	NA	TRBD1	CAWSVRTTGGEQYF	TGTGCCTGGAGTGTAAGAACGACAGGGGGCGAGCAGTACTTC
TRBJ1-2	TRBV20-1	NA	NA	CSPRGAEGYTF	TGCAGTCCGCGAGGGGCCGAGGGCTACACCTTC
TRBJ2-7	TRBV30	few	NA	CAWSVKAGLGEQYF	TGTGCCTGGAGTGTAAAGGCAGGGCTGGGCGAGCAGTACTTC
TRBJ2-5	TRBV29-1	once	TRBD2	CSVEVSGETQYF	TGCAGCGTTGAGGTTAGCGGGGAGACCCAGTACTTC
TRBJ2-4	TRBV2	few	NA	CASNVWYGAKNIQYF	TGTGCCAGCAATGTGTGGTACGGAGCCAAAAACATTCAGTACTTC
TRBJ2-3	TRBV13	once	NA	CASSPYQPGDTQYF	TGTGCCAGCAGCCCCTACCAACCCGGAGATACGCAGTATTTT
TRBJ1-5	TRBV5-6	NA	NA	CASSKDRATQAQHF	TGTGCCAGCAGCAAGGACCGCGCTACCCAGGCCCAGCATTTT
TRBJ2-3	TRBV29-1	NA	NA	CSVWASAGTDTQYF	TGCAGCGTTTGGGCTAGCGCTGGCACAGATACGCAGTATTTT
TRBJ2-1	TRBV5-6	few	NA	CASSTRTGFDEQFF	TGTGCCAGCAGCACCAGGACGGGCTTTGATGAGCAGTTCTTC
TRBJ1-2	TRBV29-1	NA	NA	CSVGGRSQEGYTF	TGCAGCGTAGGGGGAAGGTCCCAGGAAGGCTACACCTTC
TRBJ2-7	TRBV6-1	NA	NA	CASSGSAYEQYF	TGTGCCAGCAGTGGCAGTGCCTACGAGCAGTACTTC
TRBJ2-1	TRBV7-2	NA	TRBD2	CASSFPSGGTNNEQFF	TGTGCCAGCAGCTTCCCTAGCGGGGGGACTAACAATGAGCAGTTCTTC
TRBJ1-1	TRBV18	NA	NA	CASSPRQLNTEAFF	TGTGCCAGCTCACCACGACAGCTCAACACTGAAGCTTTCTTT
TRBJ2-1	TRBV30	few	TRBD2	CAWASILAGGSYNEQFF	TGTGCCTGGGCCTCGATACTAGCGGGAGGGAGCTACAATGAGCAGTTCTTC
TRBJ2-7	TRBV27	NA	TRBD2	CASGTRGGKSYEQYF	TGTGCCAGCGGGACTCGGGGGGGAAAATCCTACGAGCAGTACTTC
TRBJ2-2	TRBV30	once	NA	CAWTGWGLNTGELFF	TGTGCCTGGACCGGGTGGGGTTTGAACACCGGGGAGCTGTTTTTT
TRBJ2-7	TRBV25-1	NA	TRBD1	CASQDAGTGAYEQYF	TGTGCCAGTCAAGACGCGGGGACAGGGGCCTACGAGCAGTACTTC
TRBJ1-4	TRBV25-1	NA	NA	CASSEDRHWGEKLFF	TGTGCCAGCAGTGAAGACAGGCACTGGGGAGAAAAACTGTTTTTT
TRBJ2-7	TRBV11-2	NA	NA	CASSNPRDYEQYF	TGTGCCAGCAGCAACCCCCGGGACTACGAGCAGTACTTC